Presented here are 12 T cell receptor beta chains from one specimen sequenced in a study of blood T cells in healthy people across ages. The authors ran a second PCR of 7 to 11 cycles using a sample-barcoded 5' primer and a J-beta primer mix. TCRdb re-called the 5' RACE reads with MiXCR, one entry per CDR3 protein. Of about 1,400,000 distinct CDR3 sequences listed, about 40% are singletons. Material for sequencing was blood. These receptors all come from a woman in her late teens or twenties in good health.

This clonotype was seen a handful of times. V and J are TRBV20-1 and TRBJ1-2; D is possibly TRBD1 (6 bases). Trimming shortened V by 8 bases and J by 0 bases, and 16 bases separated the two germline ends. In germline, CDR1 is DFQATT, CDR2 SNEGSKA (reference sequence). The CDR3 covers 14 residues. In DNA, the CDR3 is TGCAGTACCGTAAAACAGGGATCTAACTATGGCTACACCTTC. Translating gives CSTVKQGSNYGYTF.

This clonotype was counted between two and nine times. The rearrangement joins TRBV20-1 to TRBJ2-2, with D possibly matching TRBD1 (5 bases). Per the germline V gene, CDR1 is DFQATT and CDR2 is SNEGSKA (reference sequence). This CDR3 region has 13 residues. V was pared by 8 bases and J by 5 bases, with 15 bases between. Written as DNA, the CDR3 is TGCAGTCCACTTGGGGCTGGAACCGGGGAGCTGTTTTTT. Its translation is CSPLGAGTGELFF.

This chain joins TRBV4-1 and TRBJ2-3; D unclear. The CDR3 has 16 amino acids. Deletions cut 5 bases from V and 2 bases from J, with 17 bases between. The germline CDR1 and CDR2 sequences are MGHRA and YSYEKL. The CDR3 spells CASSYSPEDITDTQYF. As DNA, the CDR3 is TGCGCCAGCAGCTATTCCCCCGAAGACATCACAGATACGCAGTATTTT.

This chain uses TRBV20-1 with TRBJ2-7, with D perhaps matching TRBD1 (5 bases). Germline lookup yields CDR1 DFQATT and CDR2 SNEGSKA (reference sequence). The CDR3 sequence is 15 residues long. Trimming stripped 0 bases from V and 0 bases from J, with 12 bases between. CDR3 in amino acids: CSARDRQGISYEQYF. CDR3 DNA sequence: TGCAGTGCTAGAGACCGGCAGGGTATCTCCTACGAGCAGTACTTC.

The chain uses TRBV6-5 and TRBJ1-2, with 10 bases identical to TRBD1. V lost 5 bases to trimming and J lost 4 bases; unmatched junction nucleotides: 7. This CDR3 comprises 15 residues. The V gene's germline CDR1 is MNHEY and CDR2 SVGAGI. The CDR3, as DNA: TGTGCCAGCAGTAAAGGGACAGGGGATTCCTATGGCTACACCTTC. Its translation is CASSKGTGDSYGYTF.

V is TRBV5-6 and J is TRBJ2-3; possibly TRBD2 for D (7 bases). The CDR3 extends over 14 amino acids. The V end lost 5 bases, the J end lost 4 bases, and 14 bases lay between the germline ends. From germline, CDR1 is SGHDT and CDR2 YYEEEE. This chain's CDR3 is CASRRGGLPDTQYF. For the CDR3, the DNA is TGTGCCAGCAGGAGGGGGGGCCTGCCAGATACGCAGTATTTT. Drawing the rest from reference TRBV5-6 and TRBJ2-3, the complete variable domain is DAGVTQSPTHLIKTRGQQVTLRCSPKSGHDTVSWYQQALGQGPQFIFQYYEEEERQRGNFPDRFSGHQFPNYSSELNVNALLLGDSALYLCASRRGGLPDTQYFGPGTRLTVL.

This CDR3 is CASSQGKGWETQYF. CDR3 nucleotides: TGTGCCAGCAGCCAGGGTAAAGGCTGGGAGACCCAGTACTTC. J is TRBJ2-5 and V is TRBV3-1, with unresolved D. CDR1 LGHDT and CDR2 YNNKEL come from the germline V gene (reference sequence). Trimming removed 3 bases from V and 5 bases from J, with 13 bases in between. This CDR3 region has 14 residues.

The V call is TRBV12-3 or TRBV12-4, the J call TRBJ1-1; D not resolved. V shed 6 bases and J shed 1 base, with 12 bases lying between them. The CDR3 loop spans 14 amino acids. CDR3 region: CASSTTTTNTEAFF. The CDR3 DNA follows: TGTGCCAGCAGCACTACAACAACGAACACTGAAGCTTTCTTT.

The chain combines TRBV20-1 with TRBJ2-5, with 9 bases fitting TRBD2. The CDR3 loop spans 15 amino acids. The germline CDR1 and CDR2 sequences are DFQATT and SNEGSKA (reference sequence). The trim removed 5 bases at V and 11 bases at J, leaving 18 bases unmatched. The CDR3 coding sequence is TGCAGTGCTTTCCTTCTACTAGCGGGCCGGACTGAGCAGTACTTC. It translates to CSAFLLLAGRTEQYF.

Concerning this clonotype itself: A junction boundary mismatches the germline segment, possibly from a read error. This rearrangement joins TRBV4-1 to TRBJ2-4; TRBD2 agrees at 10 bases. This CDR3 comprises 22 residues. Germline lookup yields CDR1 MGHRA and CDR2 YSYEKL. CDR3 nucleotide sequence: TGCGCCAGCAGCCAAGAGAAAGGCAGGGTGGGAGCGGGGGGGCCAGCCAAAAACGTTCAGTACTTC. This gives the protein CASSQEKGRVGAGGPAKNVQYF.

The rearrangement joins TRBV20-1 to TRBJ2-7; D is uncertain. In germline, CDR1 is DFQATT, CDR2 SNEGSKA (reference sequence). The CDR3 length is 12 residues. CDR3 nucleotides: TGCAGCCCAAAGGTGAACTCCTACGAGCAGTACTTC. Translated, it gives CSPKVNSYEQYF.

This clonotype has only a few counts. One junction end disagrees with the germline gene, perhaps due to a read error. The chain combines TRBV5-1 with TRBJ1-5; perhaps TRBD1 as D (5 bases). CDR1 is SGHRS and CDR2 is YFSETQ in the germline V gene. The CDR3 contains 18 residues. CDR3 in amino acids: CASSRKRPSGASQETQYF. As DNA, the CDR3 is TGCGCCAGCAGCCGAAAAAGACCGTCCGGGGCAAGCCAAGAGACCCAGTACTTT.